The sequence of this T cell receptor (beta chain) was determined in a study of technical replicates of blood from a handful of donors. Per the germline V gene, CDR1 is SGHTA and CDR2 is FQGTGA. V was clipped by 2 bases and J by 2 bases, with 8 bases between them. This CDR3 has 14 amino acids. Generated by immunoSEQ multiplex PCR, the TCRdb table keeps only in-frame clones and is missing some. Found here are some 70,000 clones, around 91% of them singletons; the top ten hold under 0.5%. The receptor was isolated from a human donor in good health. The rearrangement uses TRBV7-3 and TRBJ2-3, with D tentatively TRBD1 (5 bases). Sequencing input: T cells isolated from PBMCs. The CDR3 loop reads CASSLGHNTDTQYF. The CDR3 DNA is TGTGCCAGCAGCTTAGGACACAACACAGATACGCAGTATTTT.